This T cell receptor (beta chain) was sequenced during a study of blood T cell repertoires in COVID-19. On the study more broadly: Material from acute and convalescent COVID-19 was sourced from the United States, Italy and Spain.

Under the authors' procedure: Nucleated cell number was recorded as an estimate derived from reference gene primer amplification. Sequenced by immunoSEQ multiplex PCR; TCRdb stores in-frame clones only, minus some. That table furnishes V, J and clone size, whereas the DNA furnished D and trimming. The table lists about 290,000 clones, around nine tenths of them singletons. CDR1 KGHSH and CDR2 LQKENI come from the germline V gene. The ends were cut back, 4 bases at V and 2 bases at J, with 11 bases in the middle. The CDR3 sequence is 14 residues long. It was during active infection that Seattle patients were enrolled and then longitudinally followed.

Sequenced input: peripheral blood. The TCR was taken from a woman in her twenties or thirties with COVID-19, enrolled during active disease. J is TRBJ1-2 and V is TRBV18; TRBD1 might be the D (5 bases). CDR3 region: CASSHSQGNYGYTF. CDR3 nucleotide sequence: TGTGCCAGCTCACACTCCCAGGGAAACTATGGCTACACCTTC.